The 16 T cell receptor beta chains presented below share a single source sample, sequenced in a study of radiation and T cells in renal cell carcinoma. Sequenced by immunoSEQ multiplex PCR; TCRdb stores in-frame clones only, minus some. The sample yields around 76,000 clones, 82% seen once. Time point meaning: blood 2 weeks post-SBRT. Treatment: 15 Gy SBRT to primary tumor, nephrectomy 4 weeks later. Specimen: blood, collected from a patient whose treatment included radiotherapy and nephrectomy. Receptors were obtained from a man aged 55 to 70 with renal cell carcinoma.

The V gene is TRBV29-1, the J gene TRBJ2-5, with D perhaps given as TRBD1 or TRBD2 (5 bases each). This CDR3 comprises 14 residues. In germline, CDR1 is SQVTM, CDR2 ANQGSEA. V shed 4 bases and J shed 5 bases, with 17 bases lying between them. In DNA, the CDR3 is TGCAGCGTTGGGGGGAGTTGGCCCGGGGAGACCCAGTACTTC. As protein: CSVGGSWPGETQYF.

The chain couples TRBV5-1 to TRBJ2-5; 7 bases map to TRBD2. The germline CDR1 and CDR2 sequences are SGHRS and YFSETQ. The CDR3 contains 13 residues. V was clipped by 5 bases and J by 5 bases; unmatched bases: 6. In nucleotides, the CDR3 is TGCGCCAGCAGTTGGACCGGGGGGGAGACCCAGTACTTC. This encodes CASSWTGGETQYF.

CDR3 residues: CASSGDTDTQYF. The CDR3 coding sequence is TGTGCCAGCAGTGGGGACACAGATACGCAGTATTTT. The chain is built from TRBV7-3 and TRBJ2-3; D remains ambiguous. The CDR3 length is 12 residues. Trimming stripped 6 bases from V and 2 bases from J, with 6 bases between. CDR1 and CDR2 from the germline V gene are SGHTA and FQGTGA. The full variable domain, in which reference TRBV7-3 and TRBJ2-3 provide the parts outside the CDR3, is GAGVSQTPSNKVTEKGKYVELRCDPISGHTALYWYRQSLGQGPEFLIYFQGTGAADDSGLPNDRFFAVRPEGSVSTLKIQRTERGDSAVYLCASSGDTDTQYFGPGTRLTVL.

This chain joins TRBV6-4 and TRBJ2-2, with D hard to call. The germline V gene encodes CDR1 MRHNA and CDR2 SNTAGT. CDR3 size: 13 residues. V dropped 2 bases and J dropped 3 bases, with 4 bases sitting between them. CDR3 DNA: TGTGCCAGCAGTGACGGGGACACCGGGGAGCTGTTTTTT. It yields the protein CASSDGDTGELFF.

This rearrangement joins TRBV5-1 to TRBJ2-7; D is possibly TRBD1 or TRBD2 (5 bases each). Trimming left V 0 bases short and J 7 bases short, with 11 bases between. Germline-derived CDR1 and CDR2 are SGHRS and YFSETQ. The CDR3 loop spans 13 amino acids. The CDR3 DNA sequence: TGCGCCAGCAGCTTGGCTGGGGGAAGGGAGCAGTACTTC. This translates into CASSLAGGREQYF.

The rearrangement links TRBV4-1 to TRBJ2-3; 10 bases line up with TRBD2. Germline CDR1 reads MGHRA; CDR2 reads YSYEKL. The CDR3 runs to 15 residues. V gave up 1 base and J gave up 4 bases; unmatched junction bases: 2. CDR3 sequence (DNA): TGCGCCAGCAGCCAAGCTCTAGCGGGAGCAGATACGCAGTATTTT. This codes for CASSQALAGADTQYF.

This clone has a handful of counts. The rearrangement links TRBV2 to TRBJ2-3; 11 bases align to TRBD2. CDR3 size: 16 residues. Losses at the gene ends were 6 bases for V and 2 bases for J; bases not matched to a gene: 7. CDR1 is SNHLY, CDR2 FYNNEI, per germline. As DNA, the CDR3 is TGTGCCAGCAGCGAACAGGGACTAGCGGACACAGATACGCAGTATTTT. This codes for CASSEQGLADTDTQYF.

The genes are TRBV4-2 and TRBJ1-2; unclear D gene. The ends were cut back, 0 bases at V and 1 base at J, with 9 bases in the middle. The CDR3 runs to 15 residues. Germline lookup yields CDR1 LGHNA and CDR2 YNFKEQ. The CDR3 DNA reads as TGTGCCAGCAGCCAAGATAGGGCCAGTAACTATGGCTACACCTTC. This gives the protein CASSQDRASNYGYTF.

This chain uses TRBV5-1 with TRBJ2-5; 7 bases are a match to TRBD1. J was trimmed by 5 bases and V by 0 bases; bases with no gene match: 10. This CDR3 contains 16 residues. Looked up from germline, CDR1 is SGHRS and CDR2 is YFSETQ. In nucleotides, the CDR3 is TGCGCCAGCAGCTTGGGGGACAGCAGAAGGCGGGAGACCCAGTACTTC. Translated, it gives CASSLGDSRRRETQYF.

The CDR3 nucleotides read TGTGCCTGGAGTGTGGGGAGAGGGCCTTCTATTGAGCAGTACTTC. Encoded protein: CAWSVGRGPSIEQYF. The V and J genes are TRBV30 and TRBJ2-7; a possible D gene is TRBD2 (5 bases). The V gene lost 0 bases and the J gene lost 7 bases, with 19 bases spanning the gap. Germline values: CDR1 GTSNPN, CDR2 SVGIG (reference sequence). The CDR3 runs to 15 residues.

The chain couples TRBV5-4 to TRBJ2-5, with D uncertain. The CDR3 covers 15 residues. V was pared by 1 base and J by 2 bases, with 12 bases between. Germline CDR1 SGHNT, CDR2 YYREEE (reference sequence). The CDR3 loop reads CASSLSRRLQETQYF. In nucleotides, the CDR3 is TGTGCCAGCAGCTTGTCGCGGCGGCTTCAAGAGACCCAGTACTTC.

This chain joins TRBV6-6 and TRBJ2-7; 9 bases match TRBD1. Germline values: CDR1 MNHNY, CDR2 SVGAGI (reference sequence). The V gene end was trimmed by 2 bases and the J gene end by 3 bases; junction bases not matched to a gene: 2. The CDR3 extends over 14 amino acids. CDR3 in DNA: TGTGCCAGCAGTTACGGGGACAGGGACTACGAGCAGTACTTC. Its protein product is CASSYGDRDYEQYF.

The chain combines TRBV10-3 with TRBJ2-1; D is uncertain. The CDR3 spans 15 residues. V was clipped by 2 bases and J by 0 bases, with 8 bases between them. Germline CDR1 reads ENHRY; CDR2 reads SYGVKD. CDR3 residues: CAISEKDGSYNEQFF. The CDR3 nucleotides are TGTGCCATCAGTGAGAAGGACGGCTCCTACAATGAGCAGTTCTTC.

This clone appeared a few times. The chain employs TRBV10-1 and TRBJ2-3, with D maybe TRBD2 (6 bases). This CDR3 has 13 residues. Germline V gene sequence: CDR1 WNHNN, CDR2 SYGVQD (reference sequence). Trimming took off 6 bases at V and 6 bases at J, with 13 bases between the two ends. The CDR3, as DNA: TGCGCCAGCAGCCGAGGGACTCTGGATACGCAGTATTTT. It is translated as CASSRGTLDTQYF.

The chain has TRBV6-5 and TRBJ2-2; D unclear. The CDR3 contains 12 residues. The V end was cut by 5 bases, the J end by 6 bases, with 7 bases between. Per the germline V gene, CDR1 is MNHEY and CDR2 is SVGAGI. The CDR3 is CASSRHSGELFF. DNA for the CDR3: TGTGCCAGCAGTCGCCATTCCGGGGAGCTGTTTTTT.

This clone was observed a handful of times. The rearrangement uses TRBV5-1 and TRBJ2-7; maybe TRBD2 (5 bases). Germline V gene lookup returns CDR1 SGHRS and CDR2 YFSETQ. The V end lost 0 bases, the J end lost 3 bases, and 7 bases lay between the germline ends. The CDR3 runs to 13 residues. CDR3 region: CASSLAAGYEQYF. The CDR3 nucleotides are TGCGCCAGCAGCTTGGCCGCGGGCTACGAGCAGTACTTC.